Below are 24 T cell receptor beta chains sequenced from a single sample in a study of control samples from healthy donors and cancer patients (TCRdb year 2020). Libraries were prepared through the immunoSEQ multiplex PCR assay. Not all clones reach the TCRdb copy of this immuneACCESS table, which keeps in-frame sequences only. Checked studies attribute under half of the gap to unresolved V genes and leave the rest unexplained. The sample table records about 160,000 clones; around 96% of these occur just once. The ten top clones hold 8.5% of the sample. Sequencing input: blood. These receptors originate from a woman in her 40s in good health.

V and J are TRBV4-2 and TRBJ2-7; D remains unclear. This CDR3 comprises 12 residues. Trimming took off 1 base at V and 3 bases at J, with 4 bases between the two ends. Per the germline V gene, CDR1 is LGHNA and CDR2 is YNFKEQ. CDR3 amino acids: CASSQGFYEQYF. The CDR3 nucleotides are TGTGCCAGCAGCCAAGGCTTCTACGAGCAGTACTTC.

CDR3 in amino acids: CASSYSTPTGIMNTEAFF. CDR3 nucleotide sequence: TGTGCCAGCAGTTACTCGACCCCGACAGGGATCATGAACACTGAAGCTTTCTTT. V and J are TRBV6-2 or TRBV6-3 and TRBJ1-1; TRBD1 matches at 7 bases. The germline V gene has CDR1 MNHEY and CDR2 SVGEGT. The CDR3 has 18 residues. Trimming took 0 bases from V and 0 from J; bases not matched to a gene: 10.

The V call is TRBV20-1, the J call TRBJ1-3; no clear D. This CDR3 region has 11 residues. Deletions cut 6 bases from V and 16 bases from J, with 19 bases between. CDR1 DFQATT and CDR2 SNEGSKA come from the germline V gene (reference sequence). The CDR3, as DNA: TGCAGTGCCAGGAAAGGGCGGGGATGGTATTTT. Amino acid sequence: CSARKGRGWYF.

The CDR3 DNA sequence: TGTGCCAGCAGCCAAGCCCCCGGAGGGCGCCGAGCCACGCAGTATTTT. Encoded protein: CASSQAPGGRRATQYF. The rearrangement uses TRBV4-2 and TRBJ2-3; maybe TRBD2 (6 bases). The ends were cut back, 1 base at V and 9 bases at J, with 20 bases in the middle. The CDR3 totals 16 residues. Per germline, CDR1 LGHNA and CDR2 YNFKEQ.

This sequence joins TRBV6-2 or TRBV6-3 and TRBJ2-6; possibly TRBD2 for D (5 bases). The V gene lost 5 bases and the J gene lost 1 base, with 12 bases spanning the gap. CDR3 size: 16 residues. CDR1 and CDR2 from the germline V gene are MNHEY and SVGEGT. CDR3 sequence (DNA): TGTGCCAGCAGTCCCCCCGGACTGTCTGGGGCCAACGTCCTGACTTTC. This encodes CASSPPGLSGANVLTF.

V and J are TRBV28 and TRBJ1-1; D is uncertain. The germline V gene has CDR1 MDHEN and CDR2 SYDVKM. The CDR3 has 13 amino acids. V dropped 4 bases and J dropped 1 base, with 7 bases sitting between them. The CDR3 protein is CASSSHPNTEAFF. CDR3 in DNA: TGTGCCAGCAGTTCGCACCCGAACACTGAAGCTTTCTTT.

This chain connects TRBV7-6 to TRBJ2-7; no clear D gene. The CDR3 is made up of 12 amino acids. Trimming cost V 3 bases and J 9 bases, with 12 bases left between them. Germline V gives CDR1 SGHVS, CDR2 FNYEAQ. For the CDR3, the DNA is TGTGCCAGCAGCTTCCTAGACGGGCGGCAGTACTTC. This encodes CASSFLDGRQYF.

The CDR3 loop is CASSYNILRPQEKLFF. CDR3 sequence (DNA): TGTGCCAGCAGTTACAATATACTACGGCCTCAGGAAAAACTGTTTTTT. V usage is TRBV6-6 and J usage is TRBJ1-4; D is unresolved. This CDR3 region has 16 residues. CDR1 MNHNY and CDR2 SVGAGI come from the germline V gene (reference sequence). Trimming removed 2 bases at V and 8 bases at J, with 18 bases between.

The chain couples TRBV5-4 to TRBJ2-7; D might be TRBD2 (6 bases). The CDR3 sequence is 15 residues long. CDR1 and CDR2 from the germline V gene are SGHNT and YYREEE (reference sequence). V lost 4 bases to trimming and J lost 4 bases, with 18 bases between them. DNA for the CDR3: TGTGCCAGCAGCGCCCGGGGGACCATGGGGTACGAGCAGTACTTC. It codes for CASSARGTMGYEQYF.

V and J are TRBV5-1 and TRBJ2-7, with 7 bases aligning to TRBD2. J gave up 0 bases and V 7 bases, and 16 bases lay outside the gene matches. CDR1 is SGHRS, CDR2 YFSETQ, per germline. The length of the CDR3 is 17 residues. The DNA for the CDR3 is TGCGCCAGCTCCTCCCGGCCCTCTAGCGGCGACTCCTACGAGCAGTACTTC. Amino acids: CASSSRPSSGDSYEQYF. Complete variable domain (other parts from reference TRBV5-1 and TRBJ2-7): KAGVTQTPRYLIKTRGQQVTLSCSPISGHRSVSWYQQTPGQGLQFLFEYFSETQRNKGNFPGRFSGRQFSNSRSEMNVSTLELGDSALYLCASSSRPSSGDSYEQYFGPGTRLTVT.

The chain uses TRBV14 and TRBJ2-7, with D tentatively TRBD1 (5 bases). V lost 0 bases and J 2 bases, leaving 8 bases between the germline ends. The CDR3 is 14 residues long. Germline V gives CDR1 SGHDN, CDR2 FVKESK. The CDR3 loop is CASSQDSTAYEQYF. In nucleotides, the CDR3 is TGTGCCAGCAGCCAAGATTCGACAGCCTACGAGCAGTACTTC. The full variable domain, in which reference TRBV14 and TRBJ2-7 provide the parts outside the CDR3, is EAGVTQFPSHSVIEKGQTVTLRCDPISGHDNLYWYRRVMGKEIKFLLHFVKESKQDESGMPNNRFLAERTGGTYSTLKVQPAELEDSGVYFCASSQDSTAYEQYFGPGTRLTVT.

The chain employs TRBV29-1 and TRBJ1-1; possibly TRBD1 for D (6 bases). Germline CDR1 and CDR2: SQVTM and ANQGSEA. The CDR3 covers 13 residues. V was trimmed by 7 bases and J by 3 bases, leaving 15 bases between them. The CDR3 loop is CSAHRVSDTEAFF. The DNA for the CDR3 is TGCAGCGCCCACAGGGTAAGCGACACTGAAGCTTTCTTT.

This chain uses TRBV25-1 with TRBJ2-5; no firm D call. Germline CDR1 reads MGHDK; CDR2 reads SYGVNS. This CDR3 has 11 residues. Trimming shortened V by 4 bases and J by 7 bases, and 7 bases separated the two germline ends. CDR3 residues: CASSVQRTQYF. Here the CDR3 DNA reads TGTGCCAGCAGTGTCCAGAGGACCCAGTACTTC.

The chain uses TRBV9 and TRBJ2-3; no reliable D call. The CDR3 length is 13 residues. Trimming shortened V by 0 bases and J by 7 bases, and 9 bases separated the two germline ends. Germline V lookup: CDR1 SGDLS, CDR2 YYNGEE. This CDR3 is CASSVEARNTQYF. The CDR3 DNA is TGTGCCAGCAGCGTAGAGGCCCGAAATACGCAGTATTTT.

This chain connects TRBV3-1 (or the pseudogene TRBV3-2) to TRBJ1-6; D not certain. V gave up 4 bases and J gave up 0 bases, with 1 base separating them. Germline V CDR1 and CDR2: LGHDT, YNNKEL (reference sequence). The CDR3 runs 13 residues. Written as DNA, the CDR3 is TGTGCCAGCAGCCTCTCCTATAATTCACCCCTCCACTTT. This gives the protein CASSLSYNSPLHF.

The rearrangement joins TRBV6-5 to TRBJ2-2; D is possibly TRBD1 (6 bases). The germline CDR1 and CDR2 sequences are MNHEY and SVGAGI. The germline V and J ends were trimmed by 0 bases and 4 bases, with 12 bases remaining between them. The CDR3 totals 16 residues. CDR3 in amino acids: CASSYSKGTLTGELFF. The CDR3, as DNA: TGTGCCAGCAGTTACTCGAAAGGGACACTCACCGGGGAGCTGTTTTTT.

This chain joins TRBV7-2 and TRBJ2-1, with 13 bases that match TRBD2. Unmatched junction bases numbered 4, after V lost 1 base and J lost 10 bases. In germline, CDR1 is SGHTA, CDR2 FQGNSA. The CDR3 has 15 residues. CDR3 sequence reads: CASSLGLAGGLEQFF. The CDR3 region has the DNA TGTGCCAGCAGCTTAGGACTAGCGGGGGGCCTAGAGCAGTTCTTC.

CDR3 DNA sequence: TGTGCCAGCAGCCTTACAGGGGGGAACACCGGGGAGCTGTTTTTT. Translated, it gives CASSLTGGNTGELFF. The V gene is TRBV11-2, the J gene TRBJ2-2; 8 bases map to TRBD1. This CDR3 is 15 amino acids long. Germline V CDR1 and CDR2: SGHAT, FQNNGV. V trimming: 5 bases; J trimming: 1 base; junction bases outside the gene matches: 3.

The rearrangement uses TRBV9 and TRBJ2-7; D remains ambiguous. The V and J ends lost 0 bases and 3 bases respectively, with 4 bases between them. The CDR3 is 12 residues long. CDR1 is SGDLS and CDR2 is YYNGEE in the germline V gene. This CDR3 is CASSVGGYEQYF. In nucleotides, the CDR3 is TGTGCCAGCAGCGTAGGGGGCTACGAGCAGTACTTC.

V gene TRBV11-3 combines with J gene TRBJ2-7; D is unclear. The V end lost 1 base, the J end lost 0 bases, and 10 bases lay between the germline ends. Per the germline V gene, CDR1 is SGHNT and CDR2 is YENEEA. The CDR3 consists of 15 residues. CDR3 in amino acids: CASSLGGGDSYEQYF. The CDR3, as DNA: TGTGCCAGCAGCTTAGGAGGCGGAGACTCCTACGAGCAGTACTTC. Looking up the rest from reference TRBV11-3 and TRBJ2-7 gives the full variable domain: EAGVVQSPRYKIIEKKQPVAFWCNPISGHNTLYWYLQNLGQGPELLIRYENEEAVDDSQLPKDRFSAERLKGVDSTLKIQPAELGDSAVYLCASSLGGGDSYEQYFGPGTRLTVT.

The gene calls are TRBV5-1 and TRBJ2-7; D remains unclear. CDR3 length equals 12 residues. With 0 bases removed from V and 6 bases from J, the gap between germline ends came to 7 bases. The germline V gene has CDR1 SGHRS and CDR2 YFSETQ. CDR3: CASSLVSGEQYF. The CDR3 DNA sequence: TGCGCCAGCAGCTTGGTTTCTGGCGAGCAGTACTTC.

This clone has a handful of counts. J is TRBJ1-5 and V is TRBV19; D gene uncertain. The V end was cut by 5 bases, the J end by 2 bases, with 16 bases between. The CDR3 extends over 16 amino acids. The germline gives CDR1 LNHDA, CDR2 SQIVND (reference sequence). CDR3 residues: CASSDGGFLGNQPQHF. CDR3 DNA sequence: TGTGCCAGTAGTGACGGAGGGTTTTTGGGCAATCAGCCCCAGCATTTT.

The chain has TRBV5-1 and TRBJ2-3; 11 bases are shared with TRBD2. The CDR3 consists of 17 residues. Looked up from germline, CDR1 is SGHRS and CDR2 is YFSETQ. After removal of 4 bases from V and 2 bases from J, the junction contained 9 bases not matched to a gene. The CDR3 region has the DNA TGCGCCAGCAGCCTCGGGACTAGCGGCGCGGTCACAGATACGCAGTATTTT. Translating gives CASSLGTSGAVTDTQYF.

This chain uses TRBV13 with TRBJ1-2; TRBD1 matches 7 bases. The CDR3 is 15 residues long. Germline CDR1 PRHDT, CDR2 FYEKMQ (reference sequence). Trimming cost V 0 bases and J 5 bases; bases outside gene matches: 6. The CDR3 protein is CASSLGQGLWYGYTF. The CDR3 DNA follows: TGTGCCAGCAGCTTAGGACAGGGGTTATGGTATGGCTACACCTTC. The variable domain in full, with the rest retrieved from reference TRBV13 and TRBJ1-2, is AAGVIQSPRHLIKEKRETATLKCYPIPRHDTVYWYQQGPGQDPQFLISFYEKMQSDKGSIPDRFSAQQFSDYHSELNMSSLELGDSALYFCASSLGQGLWYGYTFGSGTRLTVV.